This T cell receptor beta chain was captured by sequencing in a study of CD8 T cells in ankylosing spondylitis (dated by TCRdb to 2016 to 2017). Study-wide context: T cell receptor beta repertoires were profiled in healthy donors and ankylosing spondylitis patients so that disease-linked TCR variants could be found. Peripheral blood was sampled, and synovial fluid was also collected from ankylosing spondylitis patients. The full study cohort comprised about 24 ankylosing spondylitis patients and 110 or so healthy donors. The research as a whole found: Blood from ankylosing spondylitis patients appeared to be characterized by a TCR beta motif composed of eight or nine highly homologous amino acid variants. Some of the motif variants had been reported before in the synovial fluid and blood of reactive arthritis patients, a finding that suggests common disease-initiation mechanisms. The disease-linked clones were reported as significantly enriched in matched synovial fluid samples from ankylosing spondylitis patients. A CD8+ phenotype was shown by the disease-linked clones, which were found at relatively low frequencies in peripheral blood.

From the cysteine up to the phenylalanine, the CDR3 has a length of 12 residues. Kept here is only the CDR3 DNA, which spans 36 bases and is read in frame from base 1. From a lookup of the germline V gene, CDR1 and CDR2 are SQVTM and ANQGSEA. Synovial fluid samples and blood samples obtained from the same ankylosing spondylitis patients were matched. A note on this clonotype: The target of this receptor is not known. The junction and the germline gene differ at one end; a read error may be behind it.

The sequencer was an Illumina HiSeq 2500. Quantitative 5'-RACE with molecular barcodes was the method used to prepare the TCR beta libraries. In the original analysis: A new computational method, built on a probabilistic model of VDJ rearrangement, was used to identify disease-linked TCR variants. TCRdb took the public reads, trimmed them with fastp at Q25, ran MiXCR for clone calling and kept in-frame beta chains. Records with the same CDR3 protein are collapsed into one entry carrying the most frequent genes and DNA. TCRdb's processing, not the authors', yielded these V and J calls. The sample contains around 120,000 distinct CDR3 sequences, 24% of them found a single time. 9% to 15% of the sample belongs to the ten largest clones.

Material for sequencing was synovial fluid, either unsorted or a sorted T cell fraction (not recorded which). The sequence is built from TRBV29-1 and TRBJ2-1; there is no confident call for the D gene. This sequence originates from a male donor with ankylosing spondylitis. The nucleotides read TGCAGCGTCGCGGAGCCCTACAATGAGCAGCTCTTC. The resulting protein is CSVAEPYNEQLF.